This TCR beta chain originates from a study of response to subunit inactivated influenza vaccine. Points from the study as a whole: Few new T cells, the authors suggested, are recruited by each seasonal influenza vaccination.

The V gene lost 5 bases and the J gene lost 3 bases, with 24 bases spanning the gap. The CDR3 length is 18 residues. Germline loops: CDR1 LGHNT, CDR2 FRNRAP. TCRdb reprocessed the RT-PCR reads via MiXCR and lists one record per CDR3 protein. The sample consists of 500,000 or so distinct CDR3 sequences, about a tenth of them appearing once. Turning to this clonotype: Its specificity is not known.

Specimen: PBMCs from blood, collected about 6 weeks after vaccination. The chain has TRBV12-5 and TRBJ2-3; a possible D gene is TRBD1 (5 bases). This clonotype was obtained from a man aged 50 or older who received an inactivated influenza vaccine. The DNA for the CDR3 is TGTGCTAGTGGTGGAAAGGCTTTCAGTGGGGCGCTGACAGATACGCAGTATTTT. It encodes CASGGKAFSGALTDTQYF.